The rows below give T cell receptor beta chains drawn from one sample of a study of T cell responses to AZD1222 COVID-19 vaccine. TCRdb keeps only in-frame clones here, not all; method: immunoSEQ multiplex PCR. The profile shows under 150,000 clones, almost 95% of them singletons. The source was peripheral blood, collected 28 days after the second AZD1222 dose. These TCRs come from an adult who received the AZD1222 COVID-19 vaccine. The CDR3 runs from the conserved cysteine through the conserved F or W. D genes are given only for firm matches. Clone sizes are given selectively: once, few, many, or a class where the clone is expanded.

. TRBJ2-2 . TRBV6-5 TGTGCCAGCAGTAGGACCGGGGAGCTGTTTTTT CASSRTGELFF
. TRBJ2-7 . TRBV7-2 TGTGCCAGCAGCTCCCCGCGGAGCTCCTACGAGCAGTACTTC CASSSPRSSYEQYF
. TRBJ1-1 . TRBV29-1 TGCAGCGCAGGAGGGCAGGGATCTGAAGCTTTCTTT CSAGGQGSEAFF
. TRBJ2-1 TRBD1 TRBV5-1 TGCGCCAGCAGCTTGGGACAGGGGAAACACAATGAGCAGTTCTTC CASSLGQGKHNEQFF
. TRBJ2-5 . TRBV6-5 TGTGCCAGCAGTTCTGGGGGGTTGTTAACGGAGACCCAGTACTTC CASSSGGLLTETQYF
. TRBJ2-1 . TRBV5-3 TGTGCCAGAAGCTTGGCCCAAGAGTGGCGGGATTGCCTCGACAATGAGCAGTTCTTC CARSLAQEWRDCLDNEQFF
. TRBJ1-2 TRBD1 TRBV19 TGTGCCAGTAGTCCGGACAGGGTGCCGGGTGGCTACACCTTC CASSPDRVPGGYTF
once TRBJ2-1 . TRBV7-9 TGTGCCAGCAGGATTAGCGGTGGGAATGAGCAGTTCTTC CASRISGGNEQFF
. TRBJ2-5 . TRBV28 TGTGCCAGCCGAGAGGGCGGAGGAGAGACCCAGTACTTC CASREGGGETQYF
. TRBJ1-1 . TRBV18 TGTGCCAGCTACACGCGGGAGAACACTGAAGCTTTCTTT CASYTRENTEAFF
. TRBJ1-3 . TRBV2 TGTGCCAGCTCCGAGCACCTTACCTCTGGAAACACCATATATTTT CASSEHLTSGNTIYF
. TRBJ2-3 . TRBV24-1 TGTGCCACCAGTGATTCTTTCCAGGGAACAGATACGCAGTATTTT CATSDSFQGTDTQYF
. TRBJ2-7 . TRBV7-9 TGTGCCAGCAGCTCCGGGGCCCCGTCCGTCCACGAGCAGTACTTC CASSSGAPSVHEQYF
. TRBJ2-3 TRBD2 TRBV4-2 TGTGCCAGCAGCAAACATCCAGCGGGAGGGGTTGGCACAGATACGCAGTATTTT CASSKHPAGGVGTDTQYF
. TRBJ1-3 TRBD1 TRBV6-1 TGTGCCAGCAGTGAAGCGCGGACAGGGGCAGTGGCCATATATTTT CASSEARTGAVAIYF
. TRBJ1-1 TRBD1 TRBV27 TGTGCCAGCAGTTTATCGGCCAGGGGGCTGATCACTGAAGCTTTCTTT CASSLSARGLITEAFF
. TRBJ1-1 . TRBV29-1 TGCAGCGGAGCCTGGGACCCCAGGGGTGAAGCTTTCTTT CSGAWDPRGEAFF
. TRBJ2-2 TRBD1 TRBV19 TGTGCCAGTAGTATCTGTATTCGCAGGACAGGGAGAGCCGGGGAGCTGTTTTTT CASSICIRRTGRAGELFF
. TRBJ2-7 . TRBV4-1 TGCGCCAGCAGCCAAGTAGGTCGGGGAAGCGAGCAGTACTTC CASSQVGRGSEQYF
. TRBJ2-7 TRBD2 TRBV6-5 TGTGCCAGCATTTCAATTAGCGGGAGGGGCGAGCAGTACTTC CASISISGRGEQYF
. TRBJ2-1 . TRBV5-6 TGTGCCAGCAGTTTGGCCCGAGCGCCTGGGATCTTC CASSLARAPGIF
. TRBJ2-3 . TRBV27 TGTGCCAGCAGTCTGGACAGCTTATTTACGCAGTATTTT CASSLDSLFTQYF
. TRBJ2-4 . TRBV7-9 TGTGCCAGCAGCTTAGTAAGCATCGGGACGGCGTTCAACATTCAGTACTTC CASSLVSIGTAFNIQYF
. TRBJ1-2 . TRBV6-6 TGTGCCAGCACCCCAGGGACTAGCTATGGCTACACCTTC CASTPGTSYGYTF
. TRBJ2-5 . TRBV24-1 TGTGCCACCAGTGATCGCGGACCCCGGACGGTGGAGACCCAGTACTTC CATSDRGPRTVETQYF
. TRBJ2-7 TRBD2 TRBV5-1 TGCGCCAGCAGTTCCGCGGGACTAGCGGGCCGCGGGGGGTACGAGCAGTACTTC CASSSAGLAGRGGYEQYF
. TRBJ2-1 TRBD2 TRBV7-9 TGTGCCAGCAGCTTAGTGCCTAGCGGGAGCGTAACCAATGAGCAGTTCTTC CASSLVPSGSVTNEQFF
. TRBJ2-1 TRBD2 TRBV24-1 TGTGCCACCAGTTCTCGTAGCGGGATACATGAGCAGTTCTTC CATSSRSGIHEQFF
. TRBJ1-6 TRBD1 TRBV2 TGTGCCAGCAGGCCGGACAGGGTGAACTATAATTCACCCCTCCACTTT CASRPDRVNYNSPLHF
. TRBJ2-7 TRBD1 TRBV28 TGTGCCAGCAGTCTCCCCGGGACAGGTGGCCACGAGCAGTACTTC CASSLPGTGGHEQYF
. TRBJ2-6 . TRBV27 TGTGCCAGCAGACAACAGGGACCAAGGCTTCTAAGATCTGGGGCCAACGTCCTGACTTTC CASRQQGPRLLRSGANVLTF
. TRBJ2-5 . TRBV3-1/TRBV3-2 TGTGCCAGCAGCCAAGTATTGGCCGTTCAAGAGACCCAGTACTTC CASSQVLAVQETQYF
. TRBJ2-7 TRBD1 TRBV6-5 TGTGCCAGCGAATTCCGGGGACAGTTCTACGAGCAGTACTTC CASEFRGQFYEQYF
. TRBJ1-1 . TRBV19 TGTGCCAGTAGGAGGGCAGAGCCCATGAACACTGAAGCTTTCTTT CASRRAEPMNTEAFF